The clone carrying this TCR beta chain was observed a handful of times. Its antigen is unidentified. This specimen belongs to a study of T-cell memory formation after mild COVID-19. Study-wide context: Largely donor-specific TCR clusters were found. Regarding the study as a whole: Clones contracting across day 15 to 85 had a balanced CD4/CD8 profile; later expanding clones leaned CD4+.

MiXCR was run by TCRdb on the 5' RACE reads, yielding one entry per CDR3 protein. The table shows some 600,000 distinct CDR3 sequences, with roughly 17% occurring only once. V was clipped by 1 base and J by 6 bases; unmatched bases: 4. The CDR3 is made up of 14 amino acids. Germline values: CDR1 SGHRS, CDR2 YFSETQ. This clonotype originated in an adult woman who had mild COVID-19 (a few samples of this study predate the infection). Cell type and time point are not known. Source material: PBMCs or a T cell subset sorted from them (not recorded which). The V and J genes are TRBV5-1 and TRBJ2-7; TRBD2 matches 10 bases. CDR3 sequence reads: CASSLTSGAVEQYF. The DNA of the CDR3 is TGCGCCAGCAGCTTGACTAGCGGGGCAGTCGAGCAGTACTTC.